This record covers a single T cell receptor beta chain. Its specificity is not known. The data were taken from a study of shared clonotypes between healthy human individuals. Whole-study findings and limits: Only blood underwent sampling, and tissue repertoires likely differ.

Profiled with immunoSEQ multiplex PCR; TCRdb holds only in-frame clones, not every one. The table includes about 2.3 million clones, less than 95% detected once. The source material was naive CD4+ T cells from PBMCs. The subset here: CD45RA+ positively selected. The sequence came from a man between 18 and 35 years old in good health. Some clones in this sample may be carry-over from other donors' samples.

CDR3 in DNA: TGTGCCAGCAGCTTGGTCCCCCTGGGGCCTGGAAACACCATATATTTT. Its protein product is CASSLVPLGPGNTIYF. This sequence joins TRBV5-5 and TRBJ1-3; D might be TRBD1 (5 bases). This CDR3 has 16 amino acids. Trimming took 0 bases from V and 2 from J, leaving 12 bases between them. Germline-derived CDR1 and CDR2 are SGHKS and YYEKEE (reference sequence).